This T cell receptor (beta chain) was recorded in a study of CD8 T cells in ankylosing spondylitis (TCRdb year 2017). Some background on the complete study: The study profiled T cell receptor beta repertoires in healthy donors and ankylosing spondylitis patients to find disease-linked TCR variants. The full study cohort was made up of about 25 ankylosing spondylitis patients and about a hundred healthy donors. Samples of peripheral blood were taken, and for ankylosing spondylitis patients, synovial fluid was collected as well.

The germline V gene provides CDR1 LGHNA and CDR2 YSLEER. V is cut by 0 bases and J by 0 bases, and the space between the germline ends is 6 bases. Inclusive of the bounding cysteine and phenylalanine, the CDR3 is 15 residues long. Of the read, only the CDR3 DNA is kept; its 45 bases are in frame from base 1. The sequencer was an Illumina HiSeq 2500. TCR beta libraries were prepared by quantitative 5'-RACE with molecular barcodes. From the authors' description of their analysis: A new computational method based on a probabilistic model of VDJ rearrangement was used to identify disease-linked TCR variants. The public sequencing data were trimmed at Q25 with fastp and processed into clonotypes with MiXCR by TCRdb, which kept only in-frame beta chains. One record per CDR3 amino acid sequence lists the most common genes and DNA. In this record, the V and J calls reflect TCRdb's handling and not the investigators' own analysis. The sample data list under 200,000 distinct CDR3 sequences, and around 9.6% of these were observed just once. Less than 15% of the sample belongs to the ten largest clones.

This clonotype was seen only a few times. Its antigen is currently not known. No base qualities exist here, and no much larger clone lies one base off it. Overall study results and their limits: A CD8+ phenotype was shown by the disease-linked clones, which were found at relatively low frequencies in peripheral blood. A TCR beta motif made up of about eight highly homologous amino acid variants appeared to be characteristic of blood from ankylosing spondylitis patients. The disease-linked clones were reported as significantly enriched in matched synovial fluid samples from ankylosing spondylitis patients. Some motif variants had previously been reported in the synovial fluid and blood of reactive arthritis patients, which suggests shared mechanisms of disease initiation.

This receptor was identified in a female donor with ankylosing spondylitis or in good health (not recorded which). Rearrangement joined TRBV4-3 to TRBJ1-5, with the D gene uncertain. Sequenced material: blood, either unsorted or a sorted T cell fraction (not recorded which). The DNA sequence is TGCGCCAGCAGCCAAGATTCCCTTAGCAATCAGCCCCAGCATTTT. This is translated as CASSQDSLSNQPQHF.